Sequencing of this T cell receptor beta chain was carried out in a study of human T cells and chemical hapten exposure. Study context: The variation in per-sample TCR yields arose mainly from small differences in pooled library volumes. Findings of the study overall: As the donors had alopecia, their immune response may differ from healthy people's.

There are many counts of this clonotype. Its target is unknown. The library attached unique molecular identifiers to individual cDNA molecules. TCRdb reanalysed the RACE reads using MiXCR and keeps one entry per CDR3 protein. The table includes 300,000 to 400,000 distinct CDR3 sequences, 4.5% to 6% detected once. Noted time point: pre-sensitization, week 0. Treatment: therapeutic diphenylcyclopropenone sensitization with weekly scalp DPC. Donors, patients with alopecia ranging from 18 to 70 years old and judged suitable for DPC, provided samples. This clonotype originated in a woman aged 45-60 years with alopecia areata. Some clones in this sample may be carry-over from other donors' samples. The specimen was whole blood, collected in connection with sensitization to the hapten diphenylcyclopropenone (DPC).

The CDR3 spells CSAAQLAGGTKSNTQYF. CDR3 coding DNA: TGCAGTGCTGCCCAACTAGCGGGGGGAACAAAGTCGAATACGCAGTATTTT. This rearrangement joins TRBV20-1 to TRBJ2-3; 12 bases align to TRBD2. The CDR3 sequence is 17 residues long. V lost 5 bases, J lost 7 bases, and 16 bases stayed unmatched. Germline lookup yields CDR1 DFQATT and CDR2 SNEGSKA (reference sequence).